This T cell receptor beta chain was sequenced for a study of blood T cell repertoires in COVID-19. Measured with immunoSEQ multiplex PCR; TCRdb has only the in-frame clones, and not every one. Of about 80,000 clones detected, 80% to 90% appear once; the ten largest clones hold 15% to 17%. Trimming left V 1 base short and J 5 bases short, with 14 bases between. This CDR3 spans 15 amino acids. The germline V gene encodes CDR1 KGHDR and CDR2 SFDVKD. The source of this sequence is a woman older than 75 with acute or convalescent COVID-19. V usage is TRBV24-1 and J usage is TRBJ2-7, with D possibly matching TRBD2 (6 bases). The sequencing input was peripheral blood. The CDR3: CATSDFSAGRHEQYF. CDR3 nucleotide sequence: TGTGCCACCAGTGATTTCTCTGCGGGGAGGCACGAGCAGTACTTC.